This T cell receptor (beta chain) was profiled in a study of T cells after yellow fever vaccination. TCRdb redid the calling of the 5' RACE reads with MiXCR, one entry per CDR3 protein. This sample has fewer than 350,000 distinct CDR3 sequences, with 3.5% to 4.5% found just once. V was cut by 6 bases and J by 1 base, with 3 bases left in between. Germline CDR1 SEHNR, CDR2 FQNEAQ (reference sequence). CDR3 length: 11 amino acids. This clonotype originated in a man between 18 and 29 years old who received the YFV17D yellow fever vaccine. V usage is TRBV7-9 and J usage is TRBJ1-1; no clear D gene. Specimen: PBMCs, collected 15 days after the yellow fever booster vaccination. The CDR3 loop reads CASRWNTEAFF. The CDR3 DNA reads as TGTGCCAGCAGGTGGAACACTGAAGCTTTCTTT.